Following are 32 T cell receptor beta chains from one sample sequenced in a study of long-term antiretroviral therapy in people with HIV. Run at survey level, the immunoSEQ assay was version v3.0. Profiling relied on immunoSEQ multiplex PCR, and the TCRdb table lists in-frame clones only, not all of them. Of about 40,000 clones listed, 86% are singletons. This specimen was unsorted PBMCs, taken 0.1 years before starting antiretroviral therapy. These receptors all come from a woman in her forties or fifties with HIV.

Only one count was recorded for this clone. This chain joins TRBV7-2 and TRBJ1-1; D is possibly TRBD1 (5 bases). Trimming removed 5 bases from V and 6 bases from J, with 10 bases in between. The CDR3 contains 12 residues. CDR1 SGHTA and CDR2 FQGNSA come from the germline V gene. The CDR3 DNA reads TGTGCCAGCAGCCACGGGACGGCTGAAGCTTTCTTT. Protein sequence: CASSHGTAEAFF.

This rearrangement joins TRBV19 to TRBJ1-5; D not certain. The V and J ends lost 3 bases and 6 bases respectively, with 6 bases between them. Germline lookup yields CDR1 LNHDA and CDR2 SQIVND (reference sequence). This CDR3 comprises 12 residues. This CDR3 reads CASSMGSQPQHF. CDR3 bases: TGTGCCAGTAGTATGGGTTCTCAGCCCCAGCATTTT.

Details on this clone: A junction boundary mismatches the germline segment, possibly from a read error. V usage is TRBV7-2 and J usage is TRBJ2-7; TRBD2 matches 10 bases. There are 13 residues in the CDR3. Germline values: CDR1 SGHTA, CDR2 FQGNSA. The CDR3 DNA reads TGTGCCAGCAGCTTAGACGCGGAGCGGGGGGGCGTTTTC. Translation gives CASSLDAERGGVF.

In this sample, this clone turned up once. The rearrangement uses TRBV27 and TRBJ2-7; 8 nucleotides match TRBD2. With 8 bases clipped from V and 2 bases from J, the junction kept 5 bases outside the gene matches. There are 13 residues in the CDR3. The germline CDR1 and CDR2 sequences are MNHEY and SMNVEV (reference sequence). As DNA, the CDR3 is TGTGCCAGCGGACTAGCTGTAACCTACGAGCAGTACTTC. It specifies CASGLAVTYEQYF.

In DNA form, the CDR3 reads TGTGCCAGCTCACCAACTAGGTCAACCTACGAGCAGTACTTC. Encoded protein: CASSPTRSTYEQYF. The chain employs TRBV18 and TRBJ2-7; TRBD2 is a possible D gene (5 bases). Per the germline V gene, CDR1 is KGHSH and CDR2 is LQKENI. The CDR3 spans 14 residues. Trimming pared 2 bases from V and 2 bases from J, leaving 10 bases between.

CDR3 in amino acids: CASSLVGDQPQHF. CDR3 DNA sequence: TGTGCCAGCAGCTTAGTAGGGGATCAGCCCCAGCATTTT. J is TRBJ1-5 and V is TRBV7-2, with D possibly being TRBD1 (5 bases). Germline assignment: CDR1 SGHTA and CDR2 FQGNSA. CDR3 length equals 13 residues. Trimming removed 1 base from V and 5 bases from J, with 6 bases in between.

This chain joins TRBV5-4 and TRBJ1-3; the D is unclear. Germline CDR1 and CDR2: SGHNT and YYREEE (reference sequence). The CDR3 spans 17 residues. Trimming removed 2 bases from V and 0 bases from J, with 15 bases in between. The CDR3 sequence is CASSLNYNLPSGNTIYF. The CDR3 nucleotides read TGTGCCAGCAGCTTAAATTATAATCTCCCCTCTGGAAACACCATATATTTT.

This chain uses TRBV2 with TRBJ2-3; 10 bases are a match to TRBD1. The J segment lost 3 bases and the V segment lost 4 bases, leaving 4 bases of the junction unmatched. The CDR3 consists of 15 residues. Per germline, CDR1 SNHLY and CDR2 FYNNEI. Here the CDR3 reads CASSAGTGETDTQYF. The CDR3 DNA is TGTGCCAGCAGTGCCGGGACAGGGGAAACAGATACGCAGTATTTT.

This chain connects TRBV5-1 to TRBJ2-2, with TRBD2 matching over 7 bases. J was trimmed by 2 bases and V by 0 bases; bases with no gene match: 10. Per germline, CDR1 SGHRS and CDR2 YFSETQ. This CDR3 has 18 amino acids. The CDR3 is CASSLVWERGDNTGELFF. The DNA for the CDR3 is TGCGCCAGCAGCTTGGTTTGGGAGCGGGGTGACAACACCGGGGAGCTGTTTTTT.

J is TRBJ2-7 and V is TRBV7-9, with D perhaps matching TRBD1 (5 bases). The germline V gene encodes CDR1 SEHNR and CDR2 FQNEAQ (reference sequence). The length of the CDR3 is 13 residues. The V end was cut by 1 base, the J end by 4 bases, with 8 bases between. CDR3: CASSLGGRYEQYF. The CDR3 bases are TGTGCCAGCAGCTTAGGGGGCCGTTACGAGCAGTACTTC.

This clone was observed a single time. The genes are TRBV25-1 and TRBJ2-6, with TRBD1 matching over 8 bases. Germline V lookup: CDR1 MGHDK, CDR2 SYGVNS. The CDR3 consists of 17 residues. V trimming: 3 bases; J trimming: 3 bases; junction bases outside the gene matches: 7. CDR3 loop: CASSDPGQVNGANVLTF. For the CDR3, the DNA is TGTGCCAGCAGTGACCCGGGACAGGTAAATGGGGCCAACGTCCTGACTTTC.

This rearrangement joins TRBV19 to TRBJ2-1; 9 bases map to TRBD2. The CDR3 is 16 amino acids. The germline V gene encodes CDR1 LNHDA and CDR2 SQIVND (reference sequence). V lost 6 bases to trimming and J lost 1 base; unmatched junction nucleotides: 7. The CDR3 DNA reads as TGTGCCAGTAGAGCGGCTAGCGGGGAGTCCTACAATGAGCAGTTCTTC. Residues: CASRAASGESYNEQFF.

The chain combines TRBV6-1 with TRBJ1-5, with 8 bases lining up with TRBD1. CDR1 is MNHNS, CDR2 SASEGT, per germline. The CDR3 has 14 amino acids. V lost 5 bases, J lost 9 bases, and 9 bases stayed unmatched. CDR3 protein: CASSTDRGERPQHF. The CDR3 DNA reads as TGTGCCAGCAGTACAGACAGGGGCGAGAGGCCCCAGCATTTT.

The chain links TRBV7-2 to TRBJ1-2; D is perhaps TRBD1 (5 bases). The CDR3 extends over 14 amino acids. The germline V gene has CDR1 SGHTA and CDR2 FQGNSA. V was clipped by 0 bases and J by 8 bases, with 13 bases between them. DNA for the CDR3: TGTGCCAGCAGCTTAGCAGGGGTACTGGAAGGCTACACCTTC. The encoded protein is CASSLAGVLEGYTF.

This chain joins TRBV2 and TRBJ2-3, with 14 bases that match TRBD2. V dropped 5 bases and J dropped 2; count of bases not matched to a gene: 6. The CDR3 length is 17 residues. The V gene's germline CDR1 is SNHLY and CDR2 FYNNEI. CDR3: CASSPRTSGGFTDTQYF. Here the CDR3 DNA reads TGTGCCAGCAGTCCCAGGACTAGCGGGGGGTTCACAGATACGCAGTATTTT.

The rearrangement uses TRBV7-2 and TRBJ1-1; maybe TRBD1 (6 bases). Trimming removed 4 bases at V and 0 bases at J, with 9 bases between. Germline CDR1 and CDR2: SGHTA and FQGNSA. The CDR3 runs 14 residues. CDR3 protein: CASSSGQLNTEAFF. Written as DNA, the CDR3 is TGTGCCAGCAGCTCAGGACAGCTGAACACTGAAGCTTTCTTT.

The chain couples TRBV7-3 to TRBJ2-1, with D possibly matching TRBD2 (6 bases). Per the germline V gene, CDR1 is SGHTA and CDR2 is FQGTGA. Trimming removed 5 bases at V and 0 bases at J, with 11 bases between. The CDR3 loop spans 15 amino acids. In DNA, the CDR3 is TGTGCCAGCAGCCTCAACGGGGGCTCCTACAATGAGCAGTTCTTC. This codes for CASSLNGGSYNEQFF.

This chain links TRBV18 with TRBJ2-1; 10 positions agree with TRBD2. Looked up from germline, CDR1 is KGHSH and CDR2 is LQKENI. The CDR3 length is 14 residues. V lost 2 bases, J lost 11 bases, and 6 bases stayed unmatched. CDR3 protein: CASSPTSGEGKQFF. The DNA for the CDR3 is TGTGCCAGCTCACCAACTAGCGGGGAGGGTAAGCAGTTCTTC.

The chain recombines TRBV6-6 with TRBJ2-7; possibly TRBD1 for D (5 bases). Trimming removed 4 bases from V and 3 bases from J, with 10 bases in between. There are 13 residues in the CDR3. Germline V lookup: CDR1 MNHNY, CDR2 SVGAGI (reference sequence). CDR3 in DNA: TGTGCCAGCAGTTTGCAGGGCATCTACGAGCAGTACTTC. Protein sequence: CASSLQGIYEQYF.

There are a few counts of this clone. The chain uses TRBV25-1 and TRBJ1-1; no clear D. V was shortened by 0 bases and J by 6 bases, with 8 bases between the two germline ends. CDR1 and CDR2 (germline): MGHDK, SYGVNS. This CDR3 is built from 13 residues. The CDR3 spells CASSEYMVAEAFF. CDR3 DNA sequence: TGTGCCAGCAGTGAATATATGGTCGCTGAAGCTTTCTTT.

This chain links TRBV9 with TRBJ2-6; D is perhaps TRBD2 (5 bases). Germline lookup yields CDR1 SGDLS and CDR2 YYNGEE. The CDR3 contains 14 residues. Between the trimmed V and J ends, which lost 2 bases and 2 bases, there was a span of 5 bases. The CDR3 region is CASSVRAGANVLTF. The CDR3 DNA follows: TGTGCCAGCAGCGTGCGGGCTGGGGCCAACGTCCTGACTTTC.

The chain combines TRBV5-5 with TRBJ2-6; D tentatively fits TRBD1 or TRBD2 (5 bases each). From germline, CDR1 is SGHKS and CDR2 YYEKEE (reference sequence). The ends were cut back, 4 bases at V and 0 bases at J, with 8 bases in the middle. This CDR3 is built from 15 residues. In DNA form, the CDR3 reads TGTGCCAGCAGCCCGGGGCCCTCTGGGGCCAACGTCCTGACTTTC. It codes for CASSPGPSGANVLTF. The whole variable domain, remainder taken from reference TRBV5-5 and TRBJ2-6, is DAGVTQSPTHLIKTRGQQVTLRCSPISGHKSVSWYQQVLGQGPQFIFQYYEKEERGRGNFPDRFSARQFPNYSSELNVNALLLGDSALYLCASSPGPSGANVLTFGAGSRLTVL.

V usage is TRBV18 and J usage is TRBJ1-3, with TRBD1 as a possible D gene (5 bases). V lost 2 bases and J lost 0, with 11 bases in between. The CDR3 is made up of 16 amino acids. The germline V gene has CDR1 KGHSH and CDR2 LQKENI. The CDR3: CASSPNRDGSGNTIYF. CDR3 DNA sequence: TGTGCCAGCTCACCAAACCGGGACGGCTCTGGAAACACCATATATTTT.

V usage is TRBV7-2 and J usage is TRBJ2-1; 8 nucleotides agree with TRBD2. This CDR3 comprises 14 residues. With 4 bases clipped from V and 8 bases from J, the junction kept 7 bases outside the gene matches. Germline CDR1 is SGHTA and CDR2 is FQGNSA. The CDR3 sequence is CASSSGLVVYEQFF. DNA for the CDR3: TGTGCCAGCAGCTCGGGACTAGTAGTCTATGAGCAGTTCTTC.

The rearrangement uses TRBV18 and TRBJ1-1, with TRBD1 matching over 8 bases. The CDR3 has 13 amino acids. V lost 7 bases to trimming and J lost 5 bases; unmatched junction nucleotides: 6. Germline loops: CDR1 KGHSH, CDR2 LQKENI. CDR3 in amino acids: CASCQGQATEAFF. The CDR3, as DNA: TGTGCCAGCTGTCAGGGACAGGCAACTGAAGCTTTCTTT. The entire variable domain, with the rest obtained from reference TRBV18 and TRBJ1-1, is as follows: NAGVMQNPRHLVRRRGQEARLRCSPMKGHSHVYWYRQLPEEGLKFMVYLQKENIIDESGMPKERFSAEFPKEGPSILRIQQVVRGDSAAYFCASCQGQATEAFFGQGTRLTVV.

The chain has TRBV7-9 and TRBJ1-2; D might be TRBD1 (5 bases). V lost 3 bases and J lost 4, with 12 bases in between. Germline assignment: CDR1 SEHNR and CDR2 FQNEAQ (reference sequence). CDR3 length: 14 amino acids. The CDR3 bases are TGTGCCAGCAGCTTGGGCCGACAGCCCTATGGCTACACCTTC. Amino acid sequence: CASSLGRQPYGYTF.

A few counts support this clone. The V and J genes are TRBV4-1 and TRBJ2-1; perhaps TRBD2 as D (7 bases). Germline loops: CDR1 MGHRA, CDR2 YSYEKL. The length of the CDR3 is 16 residues. Trimming left V 0 bases short and J 8 bases short, with 17 bases between. The CDR3 reads CASSQDWGGAVDEQFF. The CDR3 bases are TGCGCCAGCAGCCAAGATTGGGGGGGGGCCGTCGATGAGCAGTTCTTC.

The chain carries TRBV6-4 and TRBJ2-3; 11 nucleotides align to TRBD2. This CDR3 has 15 residues. Germline values: CDR1 MRHNA, CDR2 SNTAGT. Trimming removed 5 bases from V and 5 bases from J; junction bases left unmatched: 6. The CDR3 sequence: CASSFTGTSGDTQYF. CDR3 coding DNA: TGTGCCAGCAGTTTCACCGGGACTAGCGGAGATACGCAGTATTTT.

This clone was counted a few times. The genes are TRBV7-9 and TRBJ2-7; tentatively, D is TRBD1 (6 bases). The CDR3 is 16 amino acids. V shed 5 bases and J shed 0 bases, with 17 bases lying between them. CDR1 SEHNR and CDR2 FQNEAQ come from the germline V gene (reference sequence). CDR3 DNA: TGTGCCAGCAGCCCCCGAACCTGGACAGTCTCCTACGAGCAGTACTTC. Translated: CASSPRTWTVSYEQYF.

The J gene is TRBJ2-2, the V gene TRBV4-1; the D gene is possibly TRBD2 (6 bases). The CDR3 has 15 amino acids. With 6 bases removed from V and 1 base from J, the gap between germline ends came to 12 bases. Germline values: CDR1 MGHRA, CDR2 YSYEKL. The CDR3 DNA is TGCGCCAGCAGGGAGGGCGGGGTGAACACCGGGGAGCTGTTTTTT. It is translated as CASREGGVNTGELFF.

The genes are TRBV2 and TRBJ1-4, with TRBD1 as a possible D gene (6 bases). Germline CDR1 reads SNHLY; CDR2 reads FYNNEI. The CDR3 runs 17 residues. The V gene lost 6 bases and the J gene lost 0 bases, with 17 bases spanning the gap. The CDR3 loop is CASRVTGASATNEKLFF. CDR3 bases: TGTGCCAGCAGAGTTACGGGGGCAAGTGCAACTAATGAAAAACTGTTTTTT. The entire variable domain, with the rest obtained from reference TRBV2 and TRBJ1-4, is as follows: EPEVTQTPSHQVTQMGQEVILRCVPISNHLYFYWYRQILGQKVEFLVSFYNNEISEKSEIFDDQFSVERPDGSNFTLKIRSTKLEDSAMYFCASRVTGASATNEKLFFGSGTQLSVL.

The V gene is TRBV5-1, the J gene TRBJ2-1; D uncertain. Germline assignment: CDR1 SGHRS and CDR2 YFSETQ. The V gene lost 6 bases and the J gene lost 2 bases, with 12 bases spanning the gap. This CDR3 spans 14 amino acids. Here the CDR3 reads CASKVSAPYNEQFF. CDR3 coding DNA: TGCGCCAGCAAAGTAAGCGCTCCCTACAATGAGCAGTTCTTC.